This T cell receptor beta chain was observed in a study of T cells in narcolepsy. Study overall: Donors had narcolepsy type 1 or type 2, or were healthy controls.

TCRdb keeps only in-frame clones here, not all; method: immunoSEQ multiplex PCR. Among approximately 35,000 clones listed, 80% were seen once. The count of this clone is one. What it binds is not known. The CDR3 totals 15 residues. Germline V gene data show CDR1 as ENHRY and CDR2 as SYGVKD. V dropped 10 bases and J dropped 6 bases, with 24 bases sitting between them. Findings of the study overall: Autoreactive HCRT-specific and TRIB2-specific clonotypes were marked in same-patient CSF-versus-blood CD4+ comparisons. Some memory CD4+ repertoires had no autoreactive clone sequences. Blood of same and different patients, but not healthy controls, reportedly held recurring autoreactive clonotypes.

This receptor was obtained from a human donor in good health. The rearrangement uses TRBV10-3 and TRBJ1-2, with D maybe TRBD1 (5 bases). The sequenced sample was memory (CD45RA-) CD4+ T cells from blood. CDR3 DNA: TGTGCCACCAAAACCACCACGGGGGGTCTCGATGGCTACACCTTC. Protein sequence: CATKTTTGGLDGYTF.